One T cell receptor (beta chain) is described in this entry. A single base separates this from a much larger clone, so it may be a read error. The record originates from a study of tumor-infiltrating lymphocytes in primary liver carcinoma. This CDR3 contains 15 residues. J lost 2 bases, V lost 10 bases, and 8 bases had no gene match. From germline, CDR1 is ENHRY and CDR2 SYGVKD. TCR beta cDNA came from approximately 490 ng total RNA, primed with a constant-region primer. Three nested multiplex PCR rounds, a slightly modified ARM-PCR, produced the libraries for TCR beta. The opening two PCR rounds, approximately 10 cycles each, paired TRBV1-TRBV30 forward primers with a C-beta reverse primer. MiXCR, applied by TCRdb to the multiplex PCR reads, yields one record per CDR3 protein. The table lists 300,000 to 350,000 distinct CDR3 sequences, less than 75% of them singletons. Blood RNA was derived from unsorted whole blood, and germline DNA was extracted too.

This clonotype originated in a man between 35 and 55 years old with primary liver carcinoma and hepatitis B virus infection. The sample comprised peripheral blood. The chain uses TRBV10-3 and TRBJ2-7, with 13 bases that match TRBD2. CDR3 nucleotide sequence: TGTGCCACCAGCGGACTAGCGGGAGTCACCTACGAGCAGTACTTC. Translated, it gives CATSGLAGVTYEQYF.